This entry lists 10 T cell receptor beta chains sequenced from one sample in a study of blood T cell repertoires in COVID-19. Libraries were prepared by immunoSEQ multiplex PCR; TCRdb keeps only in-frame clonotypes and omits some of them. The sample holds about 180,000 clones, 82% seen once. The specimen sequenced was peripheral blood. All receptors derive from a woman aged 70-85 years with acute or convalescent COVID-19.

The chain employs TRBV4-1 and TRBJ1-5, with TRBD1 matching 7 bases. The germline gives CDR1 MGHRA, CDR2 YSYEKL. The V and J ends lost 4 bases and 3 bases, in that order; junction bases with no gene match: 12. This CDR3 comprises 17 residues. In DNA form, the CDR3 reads TGCGCCAGCAGCCGGAAACAGGGGAGATTGGACAATCAGCCCCAGCATTTT. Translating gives CASSRKQGRLDNQPQHF.

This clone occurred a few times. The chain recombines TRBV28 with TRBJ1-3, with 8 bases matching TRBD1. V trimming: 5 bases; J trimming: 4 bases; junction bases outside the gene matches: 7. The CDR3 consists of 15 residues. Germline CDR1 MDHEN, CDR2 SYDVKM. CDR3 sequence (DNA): TGTGCCAGCAGTACTATTAGGGACAGGGGAAACACCATATATTTT. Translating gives CASSTIRDRGNTIYF.

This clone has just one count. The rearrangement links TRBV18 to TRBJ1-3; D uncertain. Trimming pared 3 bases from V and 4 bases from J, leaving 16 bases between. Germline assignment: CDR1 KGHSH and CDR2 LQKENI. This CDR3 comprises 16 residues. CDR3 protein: CASSPGWKREGNTIYF. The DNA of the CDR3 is TGTGCCAGCTCACCGGGATGGAAGCGGGAAGGAAACACCATATATTTT.

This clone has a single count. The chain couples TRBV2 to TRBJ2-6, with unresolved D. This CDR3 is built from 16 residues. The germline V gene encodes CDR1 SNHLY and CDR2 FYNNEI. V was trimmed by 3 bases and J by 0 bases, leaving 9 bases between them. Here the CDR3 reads CASSESEYSGANVLTF. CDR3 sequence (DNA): TGTGCCAGCAGTGAGTCAGAATACTCTGGGGCCAACGTCCTGACTTTC. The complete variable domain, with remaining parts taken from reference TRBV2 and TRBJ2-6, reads EPEVTQTPSHQVTQMGQEVILRCVPISNHLYFYWYRQILGQKVEFLVSFYNNEISEKSEIFDDQFSVERPDGSNFTLKIRSTKLEDSAMYFCASSESEYSGANVLTFGAGSRLTVL.

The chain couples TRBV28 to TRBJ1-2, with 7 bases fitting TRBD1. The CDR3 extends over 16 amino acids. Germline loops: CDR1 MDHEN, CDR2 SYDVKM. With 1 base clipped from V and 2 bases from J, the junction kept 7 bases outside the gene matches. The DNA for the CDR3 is TGTGCCAGCAGTTTATTTTCGAGGGGGCAAAACTATGGCTACACCTTC. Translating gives CASSLFSRGQNYGYTF.

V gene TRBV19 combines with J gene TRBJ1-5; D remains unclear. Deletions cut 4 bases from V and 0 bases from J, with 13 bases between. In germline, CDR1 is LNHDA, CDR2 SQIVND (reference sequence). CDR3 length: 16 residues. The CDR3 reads CASSSGLDYSNQPQHF. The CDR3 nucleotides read TGTGCCAGTAGTAGTGGACTCGATTATAGCAATCAGCCCCAGCATTTT.

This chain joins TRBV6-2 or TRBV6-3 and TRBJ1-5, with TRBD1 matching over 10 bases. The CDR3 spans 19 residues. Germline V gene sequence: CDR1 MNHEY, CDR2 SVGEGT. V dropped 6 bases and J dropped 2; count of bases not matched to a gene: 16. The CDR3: CASSHSPQTGTGGNQPQHF. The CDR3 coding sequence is TGTGCCAGCAGCCATAGCCCGCAAACCGGGACAGGGGGCAATCAGCCCCAGCATTTT.

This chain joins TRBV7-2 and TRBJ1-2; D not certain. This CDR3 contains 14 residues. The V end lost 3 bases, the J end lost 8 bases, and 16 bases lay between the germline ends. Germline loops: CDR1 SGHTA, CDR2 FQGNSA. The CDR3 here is CASSFHSGGEGYTF. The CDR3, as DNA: TGTGCCAGCAGCTTTCATTCGGGAGGAGAAGGCTACACCTTC.

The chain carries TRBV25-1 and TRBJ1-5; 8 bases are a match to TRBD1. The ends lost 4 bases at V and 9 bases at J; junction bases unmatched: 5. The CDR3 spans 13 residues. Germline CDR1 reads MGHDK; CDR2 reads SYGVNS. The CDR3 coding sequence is TGTGCCAGCAGTGGGGACAGGTTAGGGCCCCAGCATTTT. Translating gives CASSGDRLGPQHF.

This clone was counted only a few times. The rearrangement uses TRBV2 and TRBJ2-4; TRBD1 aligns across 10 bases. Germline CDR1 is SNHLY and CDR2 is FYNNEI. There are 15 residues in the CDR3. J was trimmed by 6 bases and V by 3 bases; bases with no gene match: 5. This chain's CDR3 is CASSEWDRGTNIQYF. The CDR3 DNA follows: TGTGCCAGCAGTGAGTGGGACAGGGGCACAAACATTCAGTACTTC.